One and the same sample provided the 20 T cell receptor beta chains below, sequenced in a study of beta chain features in type 1 diabetes. All of the isolated RNA was reverse transcribed, so expressed TCRB transcripts were sequenced. Using immunoSEQ multiplex PCR, the repertoire was profiled, and TCRdb retains in-frame clones only, with some absent. The data show 200,000 to 250,000 clones, 9.6% seen once. The sequenced material came from naive CD4+ T cells from blood. The source of these receptors is a woman between 18 and 29 years old in good health.

This CDR3 reads CASRRDRGDGELFF. The CDR3 bases are TGTGCCAGCAGGCGGGACAGGGGAGACGGGGAGCTGTTTTTT. This chain uses TRBV27 with TRBJ2-2; 10 bases map to TRBD1. The length of the CDR3 is 14 residues. Unmatched junction bases numbered 5, after V lost 6 bases and J lost 7 bases. Per germline, CDR1 MNHEY and CDR2 SMNVEV (reference sequence).

The gene calls are TRBV30 and TRBJ2-7; perhaps TRBD1 as D (5 bases). Germline lookup yields CDR1 GTSNPN and CDR2 SVGIG (reference sequence). V lost 0 bases and J 6 bases, leaving 18 bases between the germline ends. CDR3 length equals 15 residues. Here the CDR3 DNA reads TGTGCCTGGAGTGTACGAGGCAGGGCCCTAACCGAGCAGTACTTC. It yields the protein CAWSVRGRALTEQYF.

This clone has only a few counts. The chain links TRBV2 to TRBJ1-1, with 8 bases that match TRBD1. J lost 7 bases, V lost 2 bases, and 9 bases had no gene match. Looked up from germline, CDR1 is SNHLY and CDR2 is FYNNEI. The CDR3 runs to 15 residues. The CDR3 protein is CASSELRRGLSEAFF. CDR3 nucleotides: TGTGCCAGCAGTGAACTACGCAGGGGGCTCAGTGAAGCTTTCTTT.

This chain links TRBV6-5 with TRBJ1-1; tentatively, D is TRBD1 (6 bases). Per the germline V gene, CDR1 is MNHEY and CDR2 is SVGAGI. There are 14 residues in the CDR3. V was trimmed by 4 bases and J by 4 bases, leaving 13 bases between them. The DNA for the CDR3 is TGTGCCAGCAGTTCCCGGACAGCACTCACTGAAGCTTTCTTT. Translating it yields CASSSRTALTEAFF.

CDR3 bases: TGCGCCAGCAGCCAAGGGGAGGCCCGAGGGTCGCGCACTGAAGCTTTCTTT. The encoded protein is CASSQGEARGSRTEAFF. The chain is built from TRBV4-1 and TRBJ1-1; no clear D gene. Germline CDR1 and CDR2: MGHRA and YSYEKL. Between the trimmed V and J ends, which lost 1 base and 4 bases, there was a span of 19 bases. The CDR3 runs 17 residues.

The table lists this clone with a few counts. The chain couples TRBV5-1 to TRBJ1-4, with TRBD1 identical over 7 bases. J lost 6 bases, V lost 7 bases, and 9 bases had no gene match. The V gene's germline CDR1 is SGHRS and CDR2 YFSETQ. The CDR3 is 14 amino acids. The CDR3 DNA reads as TGCGCCAGCGGCCCGACAGGGTCGGATGAAAAACTGTTTTTT. It yields the protein CASGPTGSDEKLFF.

The V and J genes are TRBV5-4 and TRBJ2-6; a possible D gene is TRBD2 (6 bases). The CDR3 loop spans 16 amino acids. Trimming cost V 6 bases and J 2 bases, with 15 bases left between them. Germline loops: CDR1 SGHNT, CDR2 YYREEE (reference sequence). As DNA, the CDR3 is TGTGCCAGCACCCCCTATGGAGGGACTGGGGCCAACGTCCTGACTTTC. It encodes CASTPYGGTGANVLTF.

This clone has just a few counts. The chain carries TRBV9 and TRBJ1-3, with D perhaps matching TRBD1 (6 bases). Germline V gene sequence: CDR1 SGDLS, CDR2 YYNGEE. Trimming shortened V by 4 bases and J by 8 bases, and 16 bases separated the two germline ends. The CDR3 contains 14 residues. The CDR3 here is CASSRGGLEDTIYF. The CDR3 nucleotides are TGTGCCAGCAGCCGGGGGGGCCTTGAAGACACCATATATTTT.

V gene TRBV9 combines with J gene TRBJ2-1; 9 nucleotides agree with TRBD2. Looked up from germline, CDR1 is SGDLS and CDR2 is YYNGEE. CDR3 length: 16 residues. V shed 0 bases, J shed 5 bases, and the junction held 6 bases outside the gene matches. The CDR3 DNA reads TGTGCCAGCAGCGTAGGTCTTCGGACTAGCGACAATGAGCAGTTCTTC. Protein product: CASSVGLRTSDNEQFF.

This CDR3 is CASSRTGVDNEQFF. The CDR3, as DNA: TGCGCCAGCAGCCGGACAGGGGTGGACAATGAGCAGTTCTTC. The rearrangement links TRBV5-1 to TRBJ2-1; 9 positions match TRBD1. This CDR3 is built from 14 residues. The ends lost 4 bases at V and 5 bases at J; junction bases unmatched: 4. Looked up from germline, CDR1 is SGHRS and CDR2 is YFSETQ.

J is TRBJ2-5 and V is TRBV30, with 7 bases lining up with TRBD1. The trim removed 5 bases at V and 0 bases at J, leaving 6 bases unmatched. Germline values: CDR1 GTSNPN, CDR2 SVGIG (reference sequence). This CDR3 region has 14 residues. DNA of the CDR3: TGTGCCTGGGGGCGAGGACAGGACCAAGAGACCCAGTACTTC. Translated, it gives CAWGRGQDQETQYF.

This clone appeared a few times. V is TRBV7-6 and J is TRBJ2-3, with D perhaps matching TRBD1 (5 bases). CDR3 length: 17 amino acids. Trimming shortened V by 1 base and J by 4 bases, and 18 bases separated the two germline ends. Germline-derived CDR1 and CDR2 are SGHVS and FNYEAQ. This CDR3 is CASSLEGQGSIADTQYF. CDR3 in DNA: TGTGCCAGCAGCTTAGAGGGGCAGGGATCTATCGCAGATACGCAGTATTTT.

A few counts support this clone. The rearrangement joins TRBV18 to TRBJ2-7; TRBD2 is a possible D gene (5 bases). Germline-derived CDR1 and CDR2 are KGHSH and LQKENI. The CDR3 sequence is 14 residues long. V lost 6 bases and J 3 bases, leaving 15 bases between the germline ends. This CDR3 is CASSSLEGNYEQYF. DNA of the CDR3: TGTGCCAGCTCTTCCCTAGAGGGCAACTACGAGCAGTACTTC.

The chain carries TRBV4-1 and TRBJ1-6, with D hard to call. The CDR3 sequence is 14 residues long. CDR1 and CDR2 (germline): MGHRA, YSYEKL. V was cut by 1 base and J by 7 bases, with 8 bases left in between. The CDR3: CASSQVSGNSPLHF. The CDR3 region has the DNA TGCGCCAGCAGCCAAGTTTCAGGAAATTCACCCCTCCACTTT.

There are a few counts of this clone. The rearrangement joins TRBV7-9 to TRBJ1-1; 8 nucleotides align to TRBD1. The V gene's germline CDR1 is SEHNR and CDR2 FQNEAQ (reference sequence). This CDR3 region has 18 residues. The V segment lost 1 base and the J segment 4 bases; nucleotides outside the gene matches: 14. The CDR3 loop is CASSLGALARGLFTEAFF. CDR3 bases: TGTGCCAGCAGCTTAGGGGCGTTGGCCAGGGGGCTGTTCACTGAAGCTTTCTTT.

This chain connects TRBV5-1 to TRBJ1-2; D gene ambiguous. Per germline, CDR1 SGHRS and CDR2 YFSETQ. V was cut by 0 bases and J by 4 bases, with 7 bases left in between. CDR3 length equals 13 residues. CDR3 sequence (DNA): TGCGCCAGCAGCTTGGCCTCGTCCTATGGCTACACCTTC. This sequence encodes CASSLASSYGYTF.

This sequence joins TRBV10-3 and TRBJ2-1; no firm D call. CDR1 and CDR2 from the germline V gene are ENHRY and SYGVKD. The CDR3 totals 14 residues. Trimming took 6 bases from V and 6 from J, leaving 15 bases between them. The chain's CDR3 is CAIRANYMINEQFF. CDR3 DNA sequence: TGTGCCATCAGGGCAAACTACATGATCAATGAGCAGTTCTTC.

The sample holds a few counts of this clone. This chain joins TRBV9 and TRBJ2-6; no definite D call. V lost 1 base and J lost 4, with 6 bases in between. Germline V gives CDR1 SGDLS, CDR2 YYNGEE. This CDR3 is 14 amino acids long. The CDR3 DNA is TGTGCCAGCAGCGTAAACGGGGGGGCCAACGTCCTGACTTTC. Translation: CASSVNGGANVLTF.

This chain links TRBV9 with TRBJ2-2; 9 nucleotides align to TRBD2. Trimming removed 0 bases from V and 2 bases from J; junction bases left unmatched: 5. Germline CDR1 is SGDLS and CDR2 is YYNGEE. CDR3 length: 17 residues. CDR3 region: CASSVAASGINTGELFF. CDR3 in DNA: TGTGCCAGCAGCGTAGCTGCTAGCGGGATCAACACCGGGGAGCTGTTTTTT.

The chain has TRBV7-2 and TRBJ1-5; 9 nucleotides match TRBD1. Germline V gives CDR1 SGHTA, CDR2 FQGNSA. The CDR3 has 15 amino acids. The J segment lost 5 bases and the V segment lost 5 bases, leaving 7 bases of the junction unmatched. In DNA form, the CDR3 reads TGTGCCAGCAGCATAAACAGGGGGCAGGATCAGCCCCAGCATTTT. It is translated as CASSINRGQDQPQHF.